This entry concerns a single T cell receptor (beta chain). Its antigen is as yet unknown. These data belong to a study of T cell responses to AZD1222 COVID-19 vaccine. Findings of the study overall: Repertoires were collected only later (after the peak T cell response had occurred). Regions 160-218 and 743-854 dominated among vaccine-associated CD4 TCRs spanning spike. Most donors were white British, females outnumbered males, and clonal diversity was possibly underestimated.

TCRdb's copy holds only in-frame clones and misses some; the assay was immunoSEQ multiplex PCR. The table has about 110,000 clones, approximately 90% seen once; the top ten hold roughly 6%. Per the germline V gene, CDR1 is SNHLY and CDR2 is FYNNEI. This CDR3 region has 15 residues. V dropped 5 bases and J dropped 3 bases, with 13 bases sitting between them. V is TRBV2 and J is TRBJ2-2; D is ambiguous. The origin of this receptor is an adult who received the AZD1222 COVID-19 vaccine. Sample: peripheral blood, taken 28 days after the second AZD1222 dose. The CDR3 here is CASSLENLDTGELFF. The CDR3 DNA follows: TGTGCCAGCAGTCTAGAGAACTTGGACACCGGGGAGCTGTTTTTT.